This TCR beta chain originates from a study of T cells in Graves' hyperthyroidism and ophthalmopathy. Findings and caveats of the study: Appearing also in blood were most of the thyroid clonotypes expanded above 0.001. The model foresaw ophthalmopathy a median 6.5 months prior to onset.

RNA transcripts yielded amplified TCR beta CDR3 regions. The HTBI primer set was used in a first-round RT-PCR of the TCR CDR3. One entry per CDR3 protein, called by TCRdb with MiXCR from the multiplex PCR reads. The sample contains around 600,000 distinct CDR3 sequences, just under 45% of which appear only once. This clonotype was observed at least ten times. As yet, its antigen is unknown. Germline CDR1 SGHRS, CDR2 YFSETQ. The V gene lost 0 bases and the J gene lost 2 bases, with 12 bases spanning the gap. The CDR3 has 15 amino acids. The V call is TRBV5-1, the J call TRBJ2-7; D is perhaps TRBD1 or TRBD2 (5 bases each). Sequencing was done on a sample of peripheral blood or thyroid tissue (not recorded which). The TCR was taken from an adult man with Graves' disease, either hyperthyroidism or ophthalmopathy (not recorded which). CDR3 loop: CASSLAVGVTYEQYF. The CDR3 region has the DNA TGCGCCAGCAGCTTGGCCGTGGGGGTTACCTACGAGCAGTACTTC.